These T cell receptor beta chains were read from a single sample in a study of blood T cells in healthy people across ages. Each CDR3 protein is one row after TCRdb ran MiXCR on the 5' RACE reads. The repertoire holds 850,000 or so distinct CDR3 sequences, with 25% to 35% as singletons. Sequencing was performed on blood. These receptors were obtained from a woman older than 75 in good health. CDR3s include the opening cysteine and the closing phenylalanine or tryptophan. The order of the fields is D gene, J gene, clone size, V gene, CDR3 DNA, CDR3 protein. D genes are given only for firm matches. A row's size may be missing; if present it is once, few, many or a size class.

-,TRBJ1-1,-,TRBV7-9,TGTGCCAGCAGCTTCATGCAGGTTACTGAAGCTTTCTTT,CASSFMQVTEAFF
-,TRBJ2-2,-,TRBV7-2,TGTGCCAGCAGCTGGGGGAGTACGAACACCGGGGAGCTGTTTTTT,CASSWGSTNTGELFF
-,TRBJ2-3,-,TRBV20-1,TGCAGTGCTAGAGGGCTGACGAGCGGAGGCTCAGATACGCAGTATTTT,CSARGLTSGGSDTQYF
-,TRBJ1-1,-,TRBV7-2,TGTGCCAGCAAACCACAGGGGAACACTGAAGCTTTCTTT,CASKPQGNTEAFF
TRBD2,TRBJ2-3,-,TRBV29-1,TGCAGCGTGGGCTTGATGGCGGGGGCGCAGTATTTT,CSVGLMAGAQYF
-,TRBJ1-4,many,TRBV5-1,TGCGCCAGCAGTTGGAGCTCGATGGAAAAAGAAAAACTGTTTTTT,CASSWSSMEKEKLFF
TRBD1,TRBJ1-1,-,TRBV6-2/TRBV6-3,TGTGCCAGCACCCCCTGGGACAGGGACACTGAAGCTTTCTTT,CASTPWDRDTEAFF
TRBD2,TRBJ2-7,-,TRBV20-1,TGCAGTGCTAGAGTCTCCCCGCGCGGGGGGAGATACAATGAGCAGTACTTC,CSARVSPRGGRYNEQYF
TRBD1,TRBJ2-7,many,TRBV10-1,TGCACCAGCAGTGACGGGACAGTCCACGAGCAGTACTTC,CTSSDGTVHEQYF
TRBD2,TRBJ2-3,-,TRBV18,TGTGCCAGCTCACCCCTCCTCCAGCGGGGGGCCGATACGCAGTATTTT,CASSPLLQRGADTQYF
TRBD2,TRBJ2-1,few,TRBV30,TGTGCCTGGAGTTTTAGCGGGGGGGCCGGCAATGAGCAGTTCTTC,CAWSFSGGAGNEQFF
-,TRBJ2-5,many,TRBV10-2,TGCGCCAGCAGTGGGGGGCCTTTCCAGACCCAGTACTTC,CASSGGPFQTQYF
TRBD2,TRBJ2-3,few,TRBV6-1,TGTGCCAGCACCCCCTTGAGGCAGCGGGGGGGCCCGTACACAGATACGCAGTATTTT,CASTPLRQRGGPYTDTQYF
-,TRBJ2-2,few,TRBV4-3,TGCGCCAGCAGCCAAGCCCAGAACACCGGGGAGCTGTTTTTT,CASSQAQNTGELFF
-,TRBJ1-4,-,TRBV7-8,TGTGCCAGCAGCTTAGAAAGGCAGCCGGTTAATGAAAAACTGTTTTTT,CASSLERQPVNEKLFF
-,TRBJ1-2,-,TRBV7-9,TGTGCCAGCAGCTTAGTAAGACAGCAAGATGGCTACACCTTC,CASSLVRQQDGYTF
-,TRBJ2-7,many,TRBV5-6,TGTGCCAGCAGCTTGTTGGCGGGGGCCCCCCACGAGCAGTACTTC,CASSLLAGAPHEQYF
TRBD2,TRBJ2-7,few,TRBV7-2,TGTGCCAGCAGCTTTAGCGGGACCCGAGAAGAGACCCGGTACTTC,CASSFSGTREETRYF
TRBD2,TRBJ2-3,few,TRBV20-1,TGCAGTGCTAGAGGCGGACTAGCGGGGGGTAGAGATACGCAGTATTTT,CSARGGLAGGRDTQYF
-,TRBJ1-2,-,TRBV6-1,TGTGCCAGCACCACCAGAGGGGATGGCTACACCTTC,CASTTRGDGYTF
-,TRBJ2-7,once,TRBV11-2,TGTGCCAGCAGCTTAGGAGCAGGACCAGCGTCCTACGAGCAGTACTTC,CASSLGAGPASYEQYF
TRBD2,TRBJ2-5,-,TRBV12-3/TRBV12-4,TGTGCCAGCAGTTTAGGTAGTAGCGGGGGCCAGAAGACCCAGTACTTC,CASSLGSSGGQKTQYF
-,TRBJ2-2,-,TRBV24-1,TGTGCCACCAGTACCGGGGCGGTGACCGGGGAGCTGTTTTTT,CATSTGAVTGELFF
TRBD1,TRBJ1-6,many,TRBV20-1,TGCAGTGCCATATCAGGGGGTTCGCAATCACCCCTCCACTTT,CSAISGGSQSPLHF
-,TRBJ2-1,many,TRBV6-2/TRBV6-3,TGTGCCAGCAGTTACTCCCAGGGGGGTACCTACAATGAGCAGTTCTTC,CASSYSQGGTYNEQFF
TRBD2,TRBJ2-5,-,TRBV6-1,TGTGCCAGCAGCCAATCCGGTGGGGGGGAACTGGAGACCCAGTACTTC,CASSQSGGGELETQYF
-,TRBJ2-7,-,TRBV20-1,TGCAGTGCCCTGGTGGGGCCCCCCTACGAGCAGTACTTC,CSALVGPPYEQYF
-,TRBJ1-4,-,TRBV6-5,TGTGCCAGCAGTTACAGACCTCCATTAGGGGAAAAACTGTTTTTT,CASSYRPPLGEKLFF
-,TRBJ2-6,many,TRBV27,TGTGCCAGCAGGCGGACAAGGCTGTCCTCTGGGGCCAACGTCCTGACTTTC,CASRRTRLSSGANVLTF
-,TRBJ1-4,few,TRBV30,TGTGCCTGGAGTGCACCCCCTCGGGGTGCGGGAAAACTGTTTTTT,CAWSAPPRGAGKLFF
TRBD1,TRBJ2-7,-,TRBV14,TGTGCCAGCAGGAACGGGACAGGGTTCTACGAGCAGTACTTC,CASRNGTGFYEQYF